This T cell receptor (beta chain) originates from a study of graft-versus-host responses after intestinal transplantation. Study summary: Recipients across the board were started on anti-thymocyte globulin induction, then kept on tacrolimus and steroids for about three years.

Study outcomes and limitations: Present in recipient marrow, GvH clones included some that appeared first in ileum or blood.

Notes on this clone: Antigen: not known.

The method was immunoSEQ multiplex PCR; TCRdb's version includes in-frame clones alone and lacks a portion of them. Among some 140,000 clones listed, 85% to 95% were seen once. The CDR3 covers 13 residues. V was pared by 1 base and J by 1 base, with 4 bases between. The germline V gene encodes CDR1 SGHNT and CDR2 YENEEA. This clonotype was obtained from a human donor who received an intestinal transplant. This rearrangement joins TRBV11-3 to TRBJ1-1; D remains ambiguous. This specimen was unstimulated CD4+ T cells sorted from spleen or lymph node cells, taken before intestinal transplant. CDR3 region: CASSLGANTEAFF. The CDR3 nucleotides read TGTGCCAGCAGCTTAGGTGCGAACACTGAAGCTTTCTTT.